This TCR beta chain came from a study of cytomegalovirus exposure and HLA in healthy donors. Overall study context: The 130 or so validation repertoires were reported in a later analysis to have been generated on the same platform as the roughly 630 first-cohort repertoires. The study, taken as a whole, reports: Later, an analysis found that TCR clusters from the first cohort tended to co-occur in the 110 or so validation repertoires. The study listed roughly 160 cytomegalovirus-associated TCR beta chains.

Concerning this clone: Its antigen is still unknown.

Profiling relied on immunoSEQ multiplex PCR, and the TCRdb table lists in-frame clones only, not all of them. Seen here are around 250,000 clones, around 89% observed once, and the top ten hold approximately 0.34%. CDR3 length: 12 amino acids. The germline V and J ends were trimmed by 5 bases and 3 bases, with 8 bases remaining between them. Per the germline V gene, CDR1 is SGHAT and CDR2 is FQNNGV. The rearrangement uses TRBV11-2 and TRBJ2-7, with D perhaps matching TRBD1 (5 bases). The source material was PBMCs. The TCR was taken from a young woman in good health and CMV-seronegative. CDR3 residues: CASSETGYEQYF. The CDR3 DNA reads as TGTGCCAGCAGCGAAACAGGCTACGAGCAGTACTTC.